This T cell receptor (beta chain) comes out of a study of blood T cell repertoires in COVID-19. TCRdb's copy holds only in-frame clones and misses some; the assay was immunoSEQ multiplex PCR. The repertoire consists of about 290,000 clones, with just under 90% occurring once and the leading ten covering approximately 12%. This CDR3 comprises 13 residues. V trimming: 8 bases; J trimming: 3 bases; junction bases outside the gene matches: 2. Looked up from germline, CDR1 is SNHLY and CDR2 is FYNNEI. Seattle participants joined during active infection and were tracked over time. This clone was counted a single time.

The sequence derives from a woman aged 25 to 39 with COVID-19, enrolled during active disease. This rearrangement joins TRBV2 to TRBJ2-3; TRBD1 aligns across 10 bases. Sequenced material: peripheral blood. In DNA, the CDR3 is TGTGCCAGCCGGGGACAGGGGACAGATACGCAGTATTTT. This translates into CASRGQGTDTQYF.